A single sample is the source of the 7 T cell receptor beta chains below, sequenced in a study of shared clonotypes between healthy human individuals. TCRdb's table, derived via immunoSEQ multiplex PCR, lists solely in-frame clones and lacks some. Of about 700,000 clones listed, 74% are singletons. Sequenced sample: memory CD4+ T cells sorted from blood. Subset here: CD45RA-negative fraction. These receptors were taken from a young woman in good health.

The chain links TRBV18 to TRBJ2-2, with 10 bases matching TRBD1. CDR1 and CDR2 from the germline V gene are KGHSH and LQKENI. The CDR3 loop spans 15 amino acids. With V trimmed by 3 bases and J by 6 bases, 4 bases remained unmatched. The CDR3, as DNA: TGTGCCAGCTCACCGACAGGGGGCTTCTCCGGGGAGCTGTTTTTT. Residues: CASSPTGGFSGELFF. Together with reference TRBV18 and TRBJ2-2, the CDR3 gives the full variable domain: NAGVMQNPRHLVRRRGQEARLRCSPMKGHSHVYWYRQLPEEGLKFMVYLQKENIIDESGMPKERFSAEFPKEGPSILRIQQVVRGDSAAYFCASSPTGGFSGELFFGEGSRLTVL.

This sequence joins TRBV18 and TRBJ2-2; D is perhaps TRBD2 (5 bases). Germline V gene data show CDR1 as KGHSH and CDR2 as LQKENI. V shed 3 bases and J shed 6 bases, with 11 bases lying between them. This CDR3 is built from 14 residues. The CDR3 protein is CASSPLGSPGELFF. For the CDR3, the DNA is TGTGCCAGCTCACCCCTAGGGAGTCCCGGGGAGCTGTTTTTT.

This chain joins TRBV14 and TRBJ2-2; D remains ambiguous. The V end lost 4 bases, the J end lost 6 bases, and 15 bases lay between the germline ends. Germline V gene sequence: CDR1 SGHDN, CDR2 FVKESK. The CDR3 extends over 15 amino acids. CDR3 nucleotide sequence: TGTGCCAGCAGCCTAAGTTACTACCTCCCCGGGGAGCTGTTTTTT. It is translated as CASSLSYYLPGELFF.

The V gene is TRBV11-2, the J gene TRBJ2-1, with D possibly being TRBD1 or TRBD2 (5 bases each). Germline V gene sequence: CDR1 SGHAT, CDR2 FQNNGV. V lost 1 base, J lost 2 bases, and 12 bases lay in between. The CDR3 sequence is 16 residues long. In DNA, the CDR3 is TGTGCCAGCAGCTTAGCTGGGGGATCGGCCTACAATGAGCAGTTCTTC. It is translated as CASSLAGGSAYNEQFF.

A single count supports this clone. CDR3 sequence reads: CATSDSGRGYEQFF. The CDR3, as DNA: TGTGCCACCAGCGATAGCGGGAGAGGGTATGAGCAGTTCTTC. The rearrangement joins TRBV15 to TRBJ2-1; 9 bases agree with TRBD2. The germline V gene has CDR1 LNHNV and CDR2 YYDKDF (reference sequence). Trimming at V came to 5 bases and at J to 8 bases, leaving 7 bases not matched to a gene. The CDR3 consists of 14 residues.

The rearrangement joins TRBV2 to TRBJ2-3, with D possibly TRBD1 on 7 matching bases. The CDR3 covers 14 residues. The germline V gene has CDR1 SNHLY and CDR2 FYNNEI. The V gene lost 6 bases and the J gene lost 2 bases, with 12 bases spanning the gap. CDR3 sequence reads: CASRAGQNTDTQYF. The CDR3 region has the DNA TGTGCCAGCAGGGCGGGACAGAACACAGATACGCAGTATTTT.

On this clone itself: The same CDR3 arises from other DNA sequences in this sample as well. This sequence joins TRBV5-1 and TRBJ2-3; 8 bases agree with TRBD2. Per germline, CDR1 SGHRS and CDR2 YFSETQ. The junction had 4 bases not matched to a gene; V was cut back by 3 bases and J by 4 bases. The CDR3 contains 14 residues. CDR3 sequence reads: CASSSPGGADTQYF. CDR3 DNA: TGCGCCAGCAGCTCCCCCGGGGGGGCAGATACGCAGTATTTT.